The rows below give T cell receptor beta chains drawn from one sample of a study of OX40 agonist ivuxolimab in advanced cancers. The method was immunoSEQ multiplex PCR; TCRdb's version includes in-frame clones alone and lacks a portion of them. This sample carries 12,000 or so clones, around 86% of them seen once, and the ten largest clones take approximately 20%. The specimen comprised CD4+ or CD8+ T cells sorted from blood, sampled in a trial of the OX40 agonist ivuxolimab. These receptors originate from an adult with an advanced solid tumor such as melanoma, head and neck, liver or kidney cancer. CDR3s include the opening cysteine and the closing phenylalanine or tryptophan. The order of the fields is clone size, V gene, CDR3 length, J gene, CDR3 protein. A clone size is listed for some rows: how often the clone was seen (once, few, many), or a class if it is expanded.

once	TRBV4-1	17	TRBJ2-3	CASSQALRGPLGGTQYF
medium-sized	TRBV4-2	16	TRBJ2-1	CASSQEILTRGNEQFF
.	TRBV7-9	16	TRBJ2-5	CASSSARRGGGETQYF
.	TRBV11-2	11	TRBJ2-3	CAIPLFGAQYF
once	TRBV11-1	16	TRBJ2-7	CASSPEGSGARHEQYF
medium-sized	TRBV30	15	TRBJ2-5	CAWNRGTGRQETQYF
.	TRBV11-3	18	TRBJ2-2	CASSPYRLAGGPGGELFF
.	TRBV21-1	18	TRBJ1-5	CASSNYKGGEPNYQPQHF
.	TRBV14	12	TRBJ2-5	CASSQVFETQYF
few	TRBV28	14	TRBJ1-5	CATSDRGSNQPQHF
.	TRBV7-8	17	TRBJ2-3	CASSLVMAGVGTDTQYF
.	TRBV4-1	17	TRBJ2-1	CASSHPPGTQLYNEQFF
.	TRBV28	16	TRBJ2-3	CASSLGLAGGADTQYF
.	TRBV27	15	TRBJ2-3	CASSFIGQTGDTQYF
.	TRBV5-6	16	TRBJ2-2	CASSPIDRVNTGELFF
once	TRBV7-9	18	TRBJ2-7	CASSLFPSGRKGLNEQYF
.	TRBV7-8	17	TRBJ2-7	CASSSVLTGTPAYEQYF
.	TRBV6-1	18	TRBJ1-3	CASSGLFTKLSSGNTIYF
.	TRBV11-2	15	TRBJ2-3	CASSSQGFGTDTQYF
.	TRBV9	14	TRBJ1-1	CASSVGQGPTEAFF
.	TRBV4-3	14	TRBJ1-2	CASSQDKVNYGYTF
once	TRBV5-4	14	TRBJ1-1	CASISGQGHTEAFF
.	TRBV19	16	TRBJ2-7	CASSIFPTGLKGEQYF
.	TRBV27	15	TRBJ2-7	CASSLLAGGPYEQYF
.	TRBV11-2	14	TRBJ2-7	CASSLGFLGYEQYF
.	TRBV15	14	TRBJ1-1	CATSRDLENTEAFF
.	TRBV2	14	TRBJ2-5	CASSVSPGRETQYF
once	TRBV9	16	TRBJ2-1	CASSAIEGEAYNEQFF
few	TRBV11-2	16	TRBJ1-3	CASSSTVRGSGNTIYF
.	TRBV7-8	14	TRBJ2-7	CASSLGGRAYEQYF
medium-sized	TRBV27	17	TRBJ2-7	CASSLLPRGDLSYEQYF
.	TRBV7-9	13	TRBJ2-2	CASSSDGGGELFF
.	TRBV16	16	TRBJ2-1	CASSQSRDRAYNEQFF
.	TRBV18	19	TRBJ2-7	CASSPPPPAGGPLGYEQYF
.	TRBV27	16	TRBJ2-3	CASSGGSGGSTDTQYF
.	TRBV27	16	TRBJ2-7	CASSPSGGDRSYEQYF
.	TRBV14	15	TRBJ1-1	CASSLWAGRNTEAFF
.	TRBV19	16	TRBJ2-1	CASSMGQGISYNEQFF
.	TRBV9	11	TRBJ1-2	CASSTLYGYTF
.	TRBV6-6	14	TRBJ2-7	CASSYGGQGYEQYF